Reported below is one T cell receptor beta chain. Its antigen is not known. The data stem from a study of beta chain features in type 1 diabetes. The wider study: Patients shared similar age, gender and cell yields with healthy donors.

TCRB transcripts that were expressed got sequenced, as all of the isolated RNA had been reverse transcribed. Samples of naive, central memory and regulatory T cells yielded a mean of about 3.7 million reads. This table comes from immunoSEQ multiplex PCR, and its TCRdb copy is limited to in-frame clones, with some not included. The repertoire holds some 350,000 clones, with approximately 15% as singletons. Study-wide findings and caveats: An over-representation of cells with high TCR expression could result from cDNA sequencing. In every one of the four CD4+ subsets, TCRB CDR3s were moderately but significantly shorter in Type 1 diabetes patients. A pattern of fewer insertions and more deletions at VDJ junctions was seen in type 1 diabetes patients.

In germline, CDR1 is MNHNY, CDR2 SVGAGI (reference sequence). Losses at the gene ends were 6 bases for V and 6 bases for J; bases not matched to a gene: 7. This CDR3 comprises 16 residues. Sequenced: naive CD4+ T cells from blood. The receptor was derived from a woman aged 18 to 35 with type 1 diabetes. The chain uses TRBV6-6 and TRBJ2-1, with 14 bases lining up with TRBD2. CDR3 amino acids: CASSSHGTSGSNEQFF. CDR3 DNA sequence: TGTGCCAGCAGCTCACACGGGACTAGCGGGAGCAATGAGCAGTTCTTC.